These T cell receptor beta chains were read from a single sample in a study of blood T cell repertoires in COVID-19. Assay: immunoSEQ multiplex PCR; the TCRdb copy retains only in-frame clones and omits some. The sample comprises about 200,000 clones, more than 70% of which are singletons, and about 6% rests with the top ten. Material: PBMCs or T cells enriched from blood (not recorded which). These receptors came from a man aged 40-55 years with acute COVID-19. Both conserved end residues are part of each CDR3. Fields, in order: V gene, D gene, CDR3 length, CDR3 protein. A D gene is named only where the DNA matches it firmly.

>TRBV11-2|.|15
CASSLLGPSQSEAFF
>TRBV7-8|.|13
CASSNSLGNTIYF
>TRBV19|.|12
CASSIGPYGYTF
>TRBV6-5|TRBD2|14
CATKVGLAPNEQFF
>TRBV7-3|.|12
CASREEGGSQFF
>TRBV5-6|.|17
CASSLKGGIVTYTEAFF
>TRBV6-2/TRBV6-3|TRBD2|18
CASSSIAGVIGNTGELFF
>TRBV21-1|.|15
CASTTGQLSGYGYTF
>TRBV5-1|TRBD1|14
CASSPRTGGDGYTF
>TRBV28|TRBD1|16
CASSLVVDRGDQPQHF
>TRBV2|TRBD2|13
CASTTQAGGEQYF
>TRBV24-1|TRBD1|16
CATSYWKGVQGDEQFF
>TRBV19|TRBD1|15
CASSVGQGLHTEAFF
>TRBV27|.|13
CASRRPGVTEAFF
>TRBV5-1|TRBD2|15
CASSSGGLAGAELIF
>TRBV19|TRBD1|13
CASQTGRGQPQHF
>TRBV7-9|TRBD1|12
CASSSDRGEQYF
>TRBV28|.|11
CASRSQEKLFF
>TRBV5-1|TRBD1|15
CASSSPGQAFYGYTF
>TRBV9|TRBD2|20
CASSGPQEDRLAGSRNEQFF
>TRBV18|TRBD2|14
CASSETSAQETQYF
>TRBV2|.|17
CASTEPHGGTNTGELFF
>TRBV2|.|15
CASSKNRAGGDIQYF
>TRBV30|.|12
CARGSGRLEQYF
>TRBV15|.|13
CATSRDPLEEAFF
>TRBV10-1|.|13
CATSDRIDEKLFF
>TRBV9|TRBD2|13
CASSSGGTDTQYF
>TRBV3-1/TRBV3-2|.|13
CASKPLYHSEAFF
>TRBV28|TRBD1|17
CASNLGPPGQPHTEAFF
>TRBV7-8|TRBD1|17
CASSLKFIRTGFSEQYF
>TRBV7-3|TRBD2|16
CASSLSAGRGKDEQFF
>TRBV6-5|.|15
CASFRDPSVNTEAFF
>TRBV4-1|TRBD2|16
CASSQTPGLAINEQFF
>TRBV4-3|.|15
CASSLRPAGDTEAFF
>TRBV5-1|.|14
CASSFGGGADTQYF
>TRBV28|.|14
CASRVAGATDTQYF